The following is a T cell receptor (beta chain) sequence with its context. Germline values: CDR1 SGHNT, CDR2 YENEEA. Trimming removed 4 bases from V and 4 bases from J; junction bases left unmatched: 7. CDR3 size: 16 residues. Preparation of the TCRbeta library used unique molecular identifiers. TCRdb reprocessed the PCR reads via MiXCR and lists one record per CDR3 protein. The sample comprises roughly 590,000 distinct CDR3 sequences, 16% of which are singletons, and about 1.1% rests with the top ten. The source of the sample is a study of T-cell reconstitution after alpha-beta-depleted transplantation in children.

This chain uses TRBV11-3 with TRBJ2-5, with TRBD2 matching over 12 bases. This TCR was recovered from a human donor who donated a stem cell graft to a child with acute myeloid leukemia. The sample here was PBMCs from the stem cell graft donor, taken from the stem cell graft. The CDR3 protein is CASSSWTSGDRETQYF. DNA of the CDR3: TGTGCCAGCAGCTCCTGGACTAGCGGGGACCGAGAGACCCAGTACTTC.